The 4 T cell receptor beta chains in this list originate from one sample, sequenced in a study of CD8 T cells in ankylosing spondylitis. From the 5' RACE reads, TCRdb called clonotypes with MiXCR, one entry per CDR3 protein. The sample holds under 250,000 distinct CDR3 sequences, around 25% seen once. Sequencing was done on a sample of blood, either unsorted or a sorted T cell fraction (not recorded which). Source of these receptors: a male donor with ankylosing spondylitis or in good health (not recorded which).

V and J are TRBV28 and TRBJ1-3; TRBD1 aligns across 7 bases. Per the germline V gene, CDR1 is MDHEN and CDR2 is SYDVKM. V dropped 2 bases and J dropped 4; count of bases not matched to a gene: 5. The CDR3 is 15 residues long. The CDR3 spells CASSLPGGDGNTIYF. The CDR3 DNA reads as TGTGCCAGCAGTTTACCAGGGGGTGACGGAAACACCATATATTTT. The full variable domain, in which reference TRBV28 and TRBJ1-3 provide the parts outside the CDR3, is DVKVTQSSRYLVKRTGEKVFLECVQDMDHENMFWYRQDPGLGLRLIYFSYDVKMKEKGDIPEGYSVSREKKERFSLILESASTNQTSMYLCASSLPGGDGNTIYFGEGSWLTVV.

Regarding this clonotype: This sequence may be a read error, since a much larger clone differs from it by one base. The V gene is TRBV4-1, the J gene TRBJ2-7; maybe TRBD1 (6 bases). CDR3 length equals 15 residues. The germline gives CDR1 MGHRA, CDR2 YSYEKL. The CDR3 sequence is CDSSQTGTIEGGQYF. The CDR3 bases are TGCGACAGCAGCCAGACCGGGACAATAGAAGGGGGGCAGTACTTC.

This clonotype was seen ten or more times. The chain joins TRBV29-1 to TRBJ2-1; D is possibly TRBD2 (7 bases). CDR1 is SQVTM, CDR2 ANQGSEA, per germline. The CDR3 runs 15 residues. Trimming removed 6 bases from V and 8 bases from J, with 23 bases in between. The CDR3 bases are TGCAGCGTCGCCAAAGGGGCGGGGGCGGCGTATGAGCAGTTCTTC. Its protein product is CSVAKGAGAAYEQFF.

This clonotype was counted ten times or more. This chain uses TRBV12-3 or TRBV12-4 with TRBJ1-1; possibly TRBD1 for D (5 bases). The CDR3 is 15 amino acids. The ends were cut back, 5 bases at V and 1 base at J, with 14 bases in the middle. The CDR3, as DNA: TGTGCCAGCAGTGGCATGGGGGGGGGGAACACTGAAGCTTTCTTT. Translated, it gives CASSGMGGGNTEAFF.